This TCR beta chain is from a study of Ad26.COV2.S vaccination and SARS-CoV-2 variants. About the study: Of the COV1001 trial arms, the Ad26.COV2.S arm included the donor.

The method was immunoSEQ multiplex PCR; TCRdb's version includes in-frame clones alone and lacks a portion of them. The sample lists around 450,000 clones, about 90% seen once, with about 4.1% in the top ten. As for this clone: Its matching antigen is unknown.

The CDR3 is made up of 12 amino acids. Per the germline V gene, CDR1 is DFQATT and CDR2 is SNEGSKA (reference sequence). V lost 6 bases, J lost 4 bases, and 11 bases lay in between. Regarding the study as a whole: Across vaccine and placebo recipients, the breadth of non-spike TCRs was similar. Substantial breadth was reported for post-vaccination spike-specific CD8+ and CD4+ T cells.

Treatment of the sample: roughly 18 received Ad26.COV2.S at low or high dose, single or two shots; about five received placebo; per-sample allocation not given. Samples analyzed were those drawn on day 63 after the first vaccine or placebo injection. The origin of this receptor is a person between 18 and 59 years old who received the Ad26.COV2.S COVID-19 vaccine or a placebo. The input for sequencing was peripheral blood, taken in a trial of Ad26.COV2.S vaccine versus placebo. The chain has TRBV20-1 and TRBJ2-3; no clear D. CDR3 residues: CSASGLADTQYF. The CDR3 nucleotides read TGCAGTGCCAGTGGATTAGCAGATACGCAGTATTTT.